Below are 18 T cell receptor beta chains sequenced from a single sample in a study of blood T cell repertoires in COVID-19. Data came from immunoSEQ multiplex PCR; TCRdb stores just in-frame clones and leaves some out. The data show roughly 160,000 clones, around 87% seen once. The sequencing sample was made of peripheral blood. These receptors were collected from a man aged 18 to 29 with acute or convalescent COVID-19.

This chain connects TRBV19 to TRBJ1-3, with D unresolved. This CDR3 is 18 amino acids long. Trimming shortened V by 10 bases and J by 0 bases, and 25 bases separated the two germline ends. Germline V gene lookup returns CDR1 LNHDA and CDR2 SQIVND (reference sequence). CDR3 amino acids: CATQECLLFLNSGNTIYF. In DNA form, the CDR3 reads TGTGCCACCCAAGAATGCCTACTTTTTCTCAACTCTGGAAACACCATATATTTT.

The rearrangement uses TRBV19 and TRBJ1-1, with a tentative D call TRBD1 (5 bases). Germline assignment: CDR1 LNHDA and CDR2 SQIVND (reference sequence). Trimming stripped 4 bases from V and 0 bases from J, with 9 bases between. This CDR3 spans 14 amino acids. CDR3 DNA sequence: TGTGCCAGTAGTACCCGGGACTTGAACACTGAAGCTTTCTTT. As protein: CASSTRDLNTEAFF.

The CDR3 DNA follows: TGCGCCAGCACCTCACTTGAGACAGGGGATAGCAATCAGCCCCAGCATTTT. This codes for CASTSLETGDSNQPQHF. The J gene is TRBJ1-5, the V gene TRBV10-2; TRBD1 matches at 8 bases. CDR3 length equals 17 residues. Trimming took 7 bases from V and 0 from J; bases not matched to a gene: 11. Germline CDR1 and CDR2: WSHSY and SAAADI.

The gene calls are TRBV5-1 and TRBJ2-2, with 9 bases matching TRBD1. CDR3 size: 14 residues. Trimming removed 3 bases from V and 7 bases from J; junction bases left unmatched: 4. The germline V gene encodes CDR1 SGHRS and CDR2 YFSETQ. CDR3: CASSYRTGVGELFF. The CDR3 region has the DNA TGCGCCAGCAGCTATCGGACAGGGGTCGGGGAGCTGTTTTTT.

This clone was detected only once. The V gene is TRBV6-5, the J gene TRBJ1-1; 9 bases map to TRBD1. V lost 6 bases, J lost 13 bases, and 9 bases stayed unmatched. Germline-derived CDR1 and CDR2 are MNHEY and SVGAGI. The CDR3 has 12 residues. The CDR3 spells CASSWGTGRVFF. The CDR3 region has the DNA TGTGCCAGCAGCTGGGGGACAGGGAGGGTTTTCTTT.

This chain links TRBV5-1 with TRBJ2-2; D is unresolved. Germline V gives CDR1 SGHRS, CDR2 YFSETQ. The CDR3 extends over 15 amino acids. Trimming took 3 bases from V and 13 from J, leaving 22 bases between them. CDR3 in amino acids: CASSSSEHPSMLLFF. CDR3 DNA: TGCGCCAGCAGCTCATCAGAACACCCTTCGATGTTGCTGTTTTTT. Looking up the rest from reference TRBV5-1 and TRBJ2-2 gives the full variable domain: KAGVTQTPRYLIKTRGQQVTLSCSPISGHRSVSWYQQTPGQGLQFLFEYFSETQRNKGNFPGRFSGRQFSNSRSEMNVSTLELGDSALYLCASSSSEHPSMLLFFGEGSRLTVL.

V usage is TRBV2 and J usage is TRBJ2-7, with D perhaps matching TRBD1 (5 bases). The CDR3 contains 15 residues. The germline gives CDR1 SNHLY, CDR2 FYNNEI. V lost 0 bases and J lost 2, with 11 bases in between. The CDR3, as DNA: TGTGCCAGCAGTGAAGCGCGACAGAAGGCCTACGAGCAGTACGTC. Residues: CASSEARQKAYEQYV.

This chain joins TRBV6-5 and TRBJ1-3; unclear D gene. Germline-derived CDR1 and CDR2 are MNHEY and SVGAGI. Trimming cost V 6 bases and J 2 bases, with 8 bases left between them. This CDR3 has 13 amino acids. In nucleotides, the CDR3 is TGTGCCAGCAGCCTCACTCCTGGAAACACCATATATTTT. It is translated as CASSLTPGNTIYF.

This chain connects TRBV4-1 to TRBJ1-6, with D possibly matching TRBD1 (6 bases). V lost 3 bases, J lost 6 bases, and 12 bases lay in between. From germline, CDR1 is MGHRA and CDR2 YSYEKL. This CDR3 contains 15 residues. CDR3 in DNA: TGCGCCAGCAGCCACCTGGACAGAGTTAATTCACCCCTCCACTTT. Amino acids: CASSHLDRVNSPLHF.

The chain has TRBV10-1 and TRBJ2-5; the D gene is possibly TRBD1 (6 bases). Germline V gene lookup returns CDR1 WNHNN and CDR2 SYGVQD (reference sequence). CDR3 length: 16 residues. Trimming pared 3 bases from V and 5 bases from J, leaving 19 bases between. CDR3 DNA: TGCGCCAGCAGTGACCCCTTCGTACAGGGTCGGGAGACCCAGTACTTC. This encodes CASSDPFVQGRETQYF.

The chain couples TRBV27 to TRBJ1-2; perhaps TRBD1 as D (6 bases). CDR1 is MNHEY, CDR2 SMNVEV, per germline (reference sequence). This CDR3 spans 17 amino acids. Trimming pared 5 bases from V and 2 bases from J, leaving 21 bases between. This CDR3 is CASSPSAGDPINYGYTF. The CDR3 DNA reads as TGTGCCAGCAGTCCCTCCGCAGGGGATCCCATAAACTATGGCTACACCTTC.

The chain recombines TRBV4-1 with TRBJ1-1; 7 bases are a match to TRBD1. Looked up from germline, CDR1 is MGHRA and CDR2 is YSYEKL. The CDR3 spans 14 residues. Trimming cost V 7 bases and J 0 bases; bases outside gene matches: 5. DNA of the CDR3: TGCGCCAGCACCGAGACAGGGATGAACACTGAAGCTTTCTTT. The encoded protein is CASTETGMNTEAFF.

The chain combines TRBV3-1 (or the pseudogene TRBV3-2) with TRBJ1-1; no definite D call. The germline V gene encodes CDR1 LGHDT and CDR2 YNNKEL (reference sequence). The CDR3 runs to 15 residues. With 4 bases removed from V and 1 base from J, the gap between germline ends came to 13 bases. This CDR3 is CASSRPGRANTEAFF. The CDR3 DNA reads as TGTGCCAGCAGCCGTCCGGGGAGGGCGAACACTGAAGCTTTCTTT.

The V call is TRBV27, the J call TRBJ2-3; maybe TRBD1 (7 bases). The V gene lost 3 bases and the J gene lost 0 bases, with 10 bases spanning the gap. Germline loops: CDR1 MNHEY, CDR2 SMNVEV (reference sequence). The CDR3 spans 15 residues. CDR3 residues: CASSLRDRSTDTQYF. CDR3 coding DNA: TGTGCCAGCAGTTTGCGGGACAGAAGCACAGATACGCAGTATTTT.

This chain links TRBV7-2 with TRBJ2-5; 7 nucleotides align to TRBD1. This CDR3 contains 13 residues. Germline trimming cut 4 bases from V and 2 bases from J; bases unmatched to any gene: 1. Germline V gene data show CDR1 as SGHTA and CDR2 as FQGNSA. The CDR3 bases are TGTGCCAGCAGCTGGGACAGACAAGAGACCCAGTACTTC. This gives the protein CASSWDRQETQYF.

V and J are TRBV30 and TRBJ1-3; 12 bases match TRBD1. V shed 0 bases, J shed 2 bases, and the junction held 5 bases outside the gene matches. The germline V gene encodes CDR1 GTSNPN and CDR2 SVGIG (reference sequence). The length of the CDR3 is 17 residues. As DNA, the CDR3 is TGTGCCTGGAGTGTATTGCGGGACAGGGGGCCTGGAAACACCATATATTTT. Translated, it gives CAWSVLRDRGPGNTIYF.

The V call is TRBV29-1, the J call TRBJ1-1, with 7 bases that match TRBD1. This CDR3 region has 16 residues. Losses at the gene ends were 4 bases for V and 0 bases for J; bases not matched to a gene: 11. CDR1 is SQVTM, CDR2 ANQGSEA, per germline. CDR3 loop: CSVGGKGDRLNTEAFF. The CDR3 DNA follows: TGCAGCGTTGGGGGGAAGGGGGACAGACTGAACACTGAAGCTTTCTTT.

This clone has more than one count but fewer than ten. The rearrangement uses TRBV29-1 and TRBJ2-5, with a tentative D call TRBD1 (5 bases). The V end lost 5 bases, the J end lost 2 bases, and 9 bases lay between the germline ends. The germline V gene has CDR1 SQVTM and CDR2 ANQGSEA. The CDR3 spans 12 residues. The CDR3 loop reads CSVLQVQETQYF. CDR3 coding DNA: TGCAGCGTTCTACAGGTACAAGAGACCCAGTACTTC. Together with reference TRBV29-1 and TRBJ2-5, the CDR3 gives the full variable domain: SAVISQKPSRDICQRGTSLTIQCQVDSQVTMMFWYRQQPGQSLTLIATANQGSEATYESGFVIDKFPISRPNLTFSTLTVSNMSPEDSSIYLCSVLQVQETQYFGPGTRLLVL.